One T cell receptor (beta chain) is described in this entry. The antigen remains unidentified. The sample belongs to a study of cytomegalovirus exposure and HLA in healthy donors. Findings and caveats of the study: A list of 164 TCR beta chains associated with cytomegalovirus was given. Rates of TCR association differed by HLA locus in a later analysis, with DRB1 highest and HLA-C lowest. Association of 16,951 TCR beta sequences with HLA alleles was found at 0.05 false discovery rate in a later analysis.

This CDR3 spans 13 amino acids. 13 Jbeta primers and 60 Vbeta primers were used for the PCR. Profiled with immunoSEQ multiplex PCR; TCRdb holds only in-frame clones, not every one. The table has 150,000 to 160,000 clones, approximately 80% seen once; the top ten hold about 6.4%. The TCR was taken from a woman between 45 and 65 years old in good health and CMV-seropositive. The rearrangement uses TRBV21-1 and TRBJ1-1. TRBV21-1 is reported as a pseudogene. Sequencing was done on a sample of PBMCs. The CDR3 DNA follows: TGTGCCAGCCCTCTCCGGGAAGACACTGAAGCTTTCTTT. Translating gives CASPLREDTEAFF.